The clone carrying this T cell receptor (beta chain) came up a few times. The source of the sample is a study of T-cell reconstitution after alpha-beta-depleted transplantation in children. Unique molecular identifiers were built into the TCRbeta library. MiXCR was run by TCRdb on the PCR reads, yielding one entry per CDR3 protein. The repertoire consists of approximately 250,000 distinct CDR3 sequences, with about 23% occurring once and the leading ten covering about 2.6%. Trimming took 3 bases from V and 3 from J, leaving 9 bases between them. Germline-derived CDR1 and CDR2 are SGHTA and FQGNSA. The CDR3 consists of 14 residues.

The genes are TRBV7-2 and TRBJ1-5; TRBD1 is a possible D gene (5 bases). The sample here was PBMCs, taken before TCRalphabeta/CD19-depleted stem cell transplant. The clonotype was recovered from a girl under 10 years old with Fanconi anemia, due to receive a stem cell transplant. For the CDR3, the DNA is TGTGCCAGCAGCTTGCAGGACACCAATCAGCCCCAGCATTTT. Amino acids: CASSLQDTNQPQHF.